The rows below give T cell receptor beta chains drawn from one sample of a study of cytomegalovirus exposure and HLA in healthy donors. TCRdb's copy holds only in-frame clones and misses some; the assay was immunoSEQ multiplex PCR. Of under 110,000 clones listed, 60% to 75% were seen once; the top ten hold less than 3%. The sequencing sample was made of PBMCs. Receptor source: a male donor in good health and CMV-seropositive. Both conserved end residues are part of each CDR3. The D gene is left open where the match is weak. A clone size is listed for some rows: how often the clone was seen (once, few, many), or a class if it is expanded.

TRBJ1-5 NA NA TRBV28 CASSLMVGQPQHF TGTGCCAGCAGTTTAATGGTCGGTCAGCCCCAGCATTTT
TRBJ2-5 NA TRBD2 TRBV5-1 CASSELAGDRKTQYF TGCGCCAGCAGCGAGTTAGCGGGGGATAGGAAGACCCAGTACTTC
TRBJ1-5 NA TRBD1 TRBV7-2 CASSTTGTGDNQPQHF TGTGCCAGCAGCACCACCGGGACAGGGGACAATCAGCCCCAGCATTTT
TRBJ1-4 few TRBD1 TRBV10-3 CAISEPDRGQEEKLFF TGTGCCATCAGTGAGCCTGACAGGGGGCAAGAAGAAAAACTGTTTTTT
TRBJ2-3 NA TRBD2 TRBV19 CASKERGDTDTQYF TGTGCCAGTAAAGAGCGGGGGGACACAGATACGCAGTATTTT
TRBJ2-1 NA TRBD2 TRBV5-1 CASSLYAGGNSNEQFF TGCGCCAGCAGCCTTTACGCGGGAGGGAATTCCAATGAGCAGTTCTTC
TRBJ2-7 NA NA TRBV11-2 CASSLGDGPYEQYF TGTGCCAGCAGCTTAGGAGATGGGCCCTACGAGCAGTACTTC
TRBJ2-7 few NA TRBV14 CASRKSGVYEQYF TGTGCCAGCAGAAAATCAGGGGTATACGAGCAGTACTTC
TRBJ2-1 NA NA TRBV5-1 CASMRDHYNEQFF TGCGCCAGCATGCGGGACCACTACAATGAGCAGTTCTTC
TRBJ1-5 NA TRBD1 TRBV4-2 CASSPRGTGGSNSNQPQHF TGTGCCAGCAGCCCGAGAGGGACAGGGGGGAGTAATAGCAATCAGCCCCAGCATTTT
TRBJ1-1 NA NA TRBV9 CASSVGFLGDGDTEAFF TGTGCCAGCAGCGTAGGGTTTCTAGGTGACGGGGACACTGAAGCTTTCTTT
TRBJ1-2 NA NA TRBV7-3 CASSPRGSGGYTF TGTGCCAGCAGCCCTCGAGGGTCGGGAGGCTACACCTTC
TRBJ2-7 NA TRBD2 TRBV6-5 CASSWTSGNHEQYF TGTGCCAGCAGTTGGACTAGCGGGAACCACGAGCAGTACTTC
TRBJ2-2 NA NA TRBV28 CASKRDLNTGELFF TGTGCCAGCAAACGGGATTTAAACACCGGGGAGCTGTTTTTT
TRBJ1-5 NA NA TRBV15 CATRQHGFGQPQHF TGTGCCACCAGGCAACACGGGTTCGGGCAGCCCCAGCATTTT
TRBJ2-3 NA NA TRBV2 CASKDSNTDTQYF TGTGCCAGCAAGGACTCCAACACAGATACGCAGTATTTT
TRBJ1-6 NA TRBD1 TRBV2 CASSGQGSYNSPLHF TGTGCCAGCAGTGGACAGGGATCCTATAATTCACCCCTCCACTTT
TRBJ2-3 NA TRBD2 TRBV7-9 CASSLSGGSTDTQYF TGTGCCAGCAGCTTATCGGGGGGGAGCACAGATACGCAGTATTTT
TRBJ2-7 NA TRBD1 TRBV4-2 CASSQGDSHPSYEQYF TGTGCCAGCAGCCAAGGGGACAGTCATCCTTCCTACGAGCAGTACTTC
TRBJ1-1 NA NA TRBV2 CASSIRGTEAFF TGTGCCAGCAGTATCCGGGGAACTGAAGCTTTCTTT
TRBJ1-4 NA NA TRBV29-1 CSVVGQNEKLFF TGCAGCGTAGTAGGACAGAATGAAAAACTGTTTTTT
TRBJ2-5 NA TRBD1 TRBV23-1 CASSHSDREETQYF TGCGCCAGCAGTCATTCGGACAGGGAAGAGACCCAGTACTTC
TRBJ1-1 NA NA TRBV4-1 CASSRGTGYPEAFF TGCGCCAGCAGCCGCGGTACAGGGTACCCTGAAGCTTTCTTT
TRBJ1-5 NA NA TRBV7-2 CASSLGRLNNQPQHF TGTGCCAGCAGCTTAGGGAGGCTAAACAATCAGCCCCAGCATTTT
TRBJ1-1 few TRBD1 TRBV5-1 CASSLDPGGITEAFF TGCGCCAGCAGCTTGGACCCAGGGGGGATCACTGAAGCTTTCTTT
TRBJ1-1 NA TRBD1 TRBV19 CASRQGYTEAFF TGTGCCAGTAGACAGGGGTACACTGAAGCTTTCTTT
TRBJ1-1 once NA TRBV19 CASRPGGWNTEAFF TGTGCCAGTAGGCCCGGGGGGTGGAACACTGAAGCTTTCTTT
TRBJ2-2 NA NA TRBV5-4 CASSLATRVTGELFF TGTGCCAGCAGCTTGGCCACGAGGGTCACCGGGGAGCTGTTTTTT
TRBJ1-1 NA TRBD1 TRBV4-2 CASSQAGTGAKGAEAFF TGTGCCAGCAGCCAAGCCGGGACAGGGGCCAAGGGCGCTGAAGCTTTCTTT
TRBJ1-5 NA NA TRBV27 CASSLDRGDNQPQHF TGTGCCAGCAGCCTCGACCGTGGAGATAATCAGCCCCAGCATTTT
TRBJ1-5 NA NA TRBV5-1 CASSVDTSSNQPQHF TGCGCCAGCAGCGTGGACACAAGTAGCAATCAGCCCCAGCATTTT
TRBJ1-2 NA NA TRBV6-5 CASSPLTGYGYPF TGTGCCAGCAGTCCCCTGACAGGCTATGGCTACCCCTTC
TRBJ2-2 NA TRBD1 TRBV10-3 CAIQSDRVGTGELFF TGTGCCATCCAATCCGACAGGGTTGGCACCGGGGAGCTGTTTTTT
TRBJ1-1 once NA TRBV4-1 CASSLDIGGKTEAFF TGCGCCAGCAGCCTGGACATTGGCGGTAAAACTGAAGCTTTCTTT